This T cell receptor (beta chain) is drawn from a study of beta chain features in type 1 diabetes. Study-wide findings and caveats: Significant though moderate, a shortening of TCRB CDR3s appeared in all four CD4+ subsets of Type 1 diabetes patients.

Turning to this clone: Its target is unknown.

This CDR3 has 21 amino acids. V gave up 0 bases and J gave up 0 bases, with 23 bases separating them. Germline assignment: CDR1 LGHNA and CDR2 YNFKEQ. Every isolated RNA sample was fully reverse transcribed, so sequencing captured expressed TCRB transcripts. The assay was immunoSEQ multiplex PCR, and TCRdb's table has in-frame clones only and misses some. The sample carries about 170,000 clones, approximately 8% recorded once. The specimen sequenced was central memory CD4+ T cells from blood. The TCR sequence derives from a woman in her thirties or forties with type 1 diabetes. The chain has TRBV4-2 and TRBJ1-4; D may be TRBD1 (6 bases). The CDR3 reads CASSQEPSYREGVATNEKLFF. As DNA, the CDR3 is TGTGCCAGCAGCCAAGAACCCTCCTACAGGGAAGGGGTAGCAACTAATGAAAAACTGTTTTTT.